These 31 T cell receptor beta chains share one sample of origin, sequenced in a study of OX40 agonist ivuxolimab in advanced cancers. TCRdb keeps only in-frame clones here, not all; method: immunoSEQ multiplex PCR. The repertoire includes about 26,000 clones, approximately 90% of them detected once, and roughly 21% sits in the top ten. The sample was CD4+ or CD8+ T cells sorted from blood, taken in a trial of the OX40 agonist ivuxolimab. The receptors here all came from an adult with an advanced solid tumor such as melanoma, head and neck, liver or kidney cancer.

The CDR3, as DNA: TGCGCCAGCAGACTACCTTTAGCGGGAGTGGGGAATGAGCAGTTCTTC. Translated: CASRLPLAGVGNEQFF. This chain joins TRBV23-1 and TRBJ2-1; 9 bases map to TRBD2. TRBV23-1 is sorted into the ORF group, with uncertain function. This CDR3 comprises 16 residues. The V and J ends lost 6 bases and 7 bases, in that order; junction bases with no gene match: 13.

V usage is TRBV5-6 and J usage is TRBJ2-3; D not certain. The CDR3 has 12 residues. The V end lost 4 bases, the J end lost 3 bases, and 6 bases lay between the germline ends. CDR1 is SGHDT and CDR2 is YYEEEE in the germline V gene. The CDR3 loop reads CASSLHTDTQYF. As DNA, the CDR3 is TGTGCCAGCAGCCTCCATACAGATACGCAGTATTTT.

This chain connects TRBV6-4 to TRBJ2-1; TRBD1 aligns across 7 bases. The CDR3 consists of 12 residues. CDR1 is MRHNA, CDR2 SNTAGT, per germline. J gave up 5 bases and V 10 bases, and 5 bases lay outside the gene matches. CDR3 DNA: TGTGCCACCGCCCAGGGGGACAATGAGCAGTTCTTC. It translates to CATAQGDNEQFF.

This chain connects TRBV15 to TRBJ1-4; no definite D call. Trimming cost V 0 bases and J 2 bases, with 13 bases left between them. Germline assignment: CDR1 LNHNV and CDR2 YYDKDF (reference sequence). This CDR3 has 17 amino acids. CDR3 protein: CATSREGRTLTNEKLFF. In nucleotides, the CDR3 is TGTGCCACCAGCAGAGAGGGGAGGACGCTTACTAATGAAAAACTGTTTTTT. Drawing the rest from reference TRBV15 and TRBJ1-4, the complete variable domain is DAMVIQNPRYQVTQFGKPVTLSCSQTLNHNVMYWYQQKSSQAPKLLFHYYDKDFNNEADTPDNFQSRRPNTSFCFLDIRSPGLGDTAMYLCATSREGRTLTNEKLFFGSGTQLSVL.

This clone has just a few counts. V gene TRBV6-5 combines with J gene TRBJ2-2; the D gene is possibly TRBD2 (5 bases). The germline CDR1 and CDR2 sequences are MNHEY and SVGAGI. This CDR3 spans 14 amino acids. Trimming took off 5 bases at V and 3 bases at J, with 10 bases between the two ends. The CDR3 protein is CASSPGIYTGELFF. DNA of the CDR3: TGTGCCAGCAGTCCGGGGATCTACACCGGGGAGCTGTTTTTT.

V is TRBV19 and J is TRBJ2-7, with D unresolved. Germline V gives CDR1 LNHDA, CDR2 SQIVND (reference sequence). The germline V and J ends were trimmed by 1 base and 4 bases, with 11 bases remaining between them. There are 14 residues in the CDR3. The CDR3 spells CASSIAGYAYEQYF. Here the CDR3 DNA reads TGTGCCAGTAGTATAGCTGGCTACGCATACGAGCAGTACTTC.

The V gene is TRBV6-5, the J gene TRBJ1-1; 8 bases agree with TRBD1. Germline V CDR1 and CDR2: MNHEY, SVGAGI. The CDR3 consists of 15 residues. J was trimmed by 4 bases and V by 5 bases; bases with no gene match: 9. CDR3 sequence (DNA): TGTGCCAGCAGTCCCTGGGGACAGGCCTCCACTGAAGCTTTCTTT. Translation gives CASSPWGQASTEAFF.

The CDR3: CASSTGTFNTGELFF. As DNA, the CDR3 is TGCGCCAGCAGTACCGGGACCTTCAACACCGGGGAGCTGTTTTTT. The chain links TRBV5-1 to TRBJ2-2, with D perhaps given as TRBD1 or TRBD2 (5 bases each). The length of the CDR3 is 15 residues. V dropped 5 bases and J dropped 2 bases, with 13 bases sitting between them. The germline V gene has CDR1 SGHRS and CDR2 YFSETQ.

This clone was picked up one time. CDR3 region: CASSLADRGLAGEVFPYEQYF. CDR3 coding DNA: TGTGCCAGCAGCTTAGCGGACAGGGGACTAGCGGGAGAGGTGTTCCCCTACGAGCAGTACTTC. The chain links TRBV7-2 to TRBJ2-7, with TRBD2 identical over 14 bases. This CDR3 is 21 amino acids long. The germline V gene has CDR1 SGHTA and CDR2 FQGNSA. The ends lost 0 bases at V and 2 bases at J; junction bases unmatched: 15.

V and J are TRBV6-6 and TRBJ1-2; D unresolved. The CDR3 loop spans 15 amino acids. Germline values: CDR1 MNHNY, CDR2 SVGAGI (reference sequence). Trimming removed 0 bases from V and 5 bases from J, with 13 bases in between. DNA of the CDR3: TGTGCCAGCAGTTACTCTGAAGGGTCAGCATATGGCTACACCTTC. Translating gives CASSYSEGSAYGYTF.

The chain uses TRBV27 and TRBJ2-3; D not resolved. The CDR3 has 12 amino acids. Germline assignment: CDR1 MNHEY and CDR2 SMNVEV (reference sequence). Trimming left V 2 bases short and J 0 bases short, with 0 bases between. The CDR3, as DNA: TGTGCCAGCAGTTTAAGCACAGATACGCAGTATTTT. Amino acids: CASSLSTDTQYF.

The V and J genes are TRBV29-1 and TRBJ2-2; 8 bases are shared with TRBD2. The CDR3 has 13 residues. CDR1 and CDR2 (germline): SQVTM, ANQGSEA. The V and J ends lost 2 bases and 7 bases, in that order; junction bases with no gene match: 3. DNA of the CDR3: TGCAGCGTTGAACAGCGGGGGATCGGGGAGCTGTTTTTT. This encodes CSVEQRGIGELFF.

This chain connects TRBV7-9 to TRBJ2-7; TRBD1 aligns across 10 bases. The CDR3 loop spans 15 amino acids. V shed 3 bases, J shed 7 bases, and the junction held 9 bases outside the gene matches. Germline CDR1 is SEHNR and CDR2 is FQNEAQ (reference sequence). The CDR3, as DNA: TGTGCCAGCAGCTTCCCGGGACAGGGGATCGGGGAGCAGTACTTC. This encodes CASSFPGQGIGEQYF.

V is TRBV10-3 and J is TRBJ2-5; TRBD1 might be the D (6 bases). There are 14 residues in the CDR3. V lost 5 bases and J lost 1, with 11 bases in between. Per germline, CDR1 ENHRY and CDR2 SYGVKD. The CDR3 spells CAISTGQFQETQYF. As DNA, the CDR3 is TGTGCCATCAGTACCGGACAGTTCCAAGAGACCCAGTACTTC.

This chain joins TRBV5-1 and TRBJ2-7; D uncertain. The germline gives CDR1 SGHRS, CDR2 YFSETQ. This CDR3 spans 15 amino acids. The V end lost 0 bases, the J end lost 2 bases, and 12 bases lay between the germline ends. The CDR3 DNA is TGCGCCAGCAGCTTGGATGGGGTTGGGACCTACGAGCAGTACTTC. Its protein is CASSLDGVGTYEQYF.

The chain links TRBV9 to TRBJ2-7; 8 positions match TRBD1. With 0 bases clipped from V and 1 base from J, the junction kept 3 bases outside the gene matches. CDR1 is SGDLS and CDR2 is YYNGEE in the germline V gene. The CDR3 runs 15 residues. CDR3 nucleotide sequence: TGTGCCAGCAGCGTAGCGAGACAGGGGTCCTACGAGCAGTACTTC. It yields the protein CASSVARQGSYEQYF.

The DNA for the CDR3 is TGTGCCAGCAGCCCGCGACGTGGGGCGACAGAGACCCAGTACTTC. Protein product: CASSPRRGATETQYF. V is TRBV7-2 and J is TRBJ2-5; D possibly corresponds to TRBD1 (5 bases). Germline CDR1 SGHTA, CDR2 FQGNSA. The CDR3 totals 15 residues. Between the trimmed V and J ends, which lost 5 bases and 4 bases, there was a span of 17 bases.

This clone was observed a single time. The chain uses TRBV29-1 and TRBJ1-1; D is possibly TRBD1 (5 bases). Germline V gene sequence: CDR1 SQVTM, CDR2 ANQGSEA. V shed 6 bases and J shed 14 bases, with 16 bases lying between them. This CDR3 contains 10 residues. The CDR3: CSVQPDGDFF. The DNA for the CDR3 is TGCAGCGTCCAACCCGACGGGGACTTCTTT.

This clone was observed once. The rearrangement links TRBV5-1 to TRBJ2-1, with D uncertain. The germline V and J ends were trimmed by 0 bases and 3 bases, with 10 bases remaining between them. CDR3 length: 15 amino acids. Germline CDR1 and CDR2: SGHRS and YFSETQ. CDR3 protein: CASSLAPGDYNEQFF. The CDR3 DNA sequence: TGCGCCAGCAGCTTGGCTCCTGGAGACTACAATGAGCAGTTCTTC.

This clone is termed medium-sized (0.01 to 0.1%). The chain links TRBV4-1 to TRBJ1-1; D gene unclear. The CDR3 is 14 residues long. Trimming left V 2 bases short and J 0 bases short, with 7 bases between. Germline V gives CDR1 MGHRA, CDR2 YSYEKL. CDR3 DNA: TGCGCCAGCAGCCAAACCAACATGAACACTGAAGCTTTCTTT. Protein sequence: CASSQTNMNTEAFF.

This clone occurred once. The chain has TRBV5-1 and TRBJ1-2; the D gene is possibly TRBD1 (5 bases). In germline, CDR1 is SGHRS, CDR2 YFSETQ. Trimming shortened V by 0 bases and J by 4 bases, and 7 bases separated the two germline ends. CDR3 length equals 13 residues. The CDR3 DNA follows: TGCGCCAGCAGCTTGGAGGACATCTATGGCTACACCTTC. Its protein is CASSLEDIYGYTF.

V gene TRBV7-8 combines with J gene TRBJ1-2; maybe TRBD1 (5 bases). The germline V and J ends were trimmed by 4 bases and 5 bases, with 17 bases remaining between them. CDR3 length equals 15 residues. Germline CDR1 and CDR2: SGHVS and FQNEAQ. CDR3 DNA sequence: TGTGCCAGCAGCTGGCCGGGGGACTTGCGATATGGCTACACCTTC. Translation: CASSWPGDLRYGYTF.

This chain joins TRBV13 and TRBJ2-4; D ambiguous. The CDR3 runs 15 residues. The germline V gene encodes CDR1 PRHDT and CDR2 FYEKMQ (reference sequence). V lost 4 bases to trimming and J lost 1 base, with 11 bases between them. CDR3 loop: CASSSTVEAKNIQYF. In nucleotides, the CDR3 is TGTGCCAGCAGCTCTACTGTGGAGGCCAAAAACATTCAGTACTTC.

The CDR3 here is CASSLWQGSYEQYF. The CDR3 nucleotides are TGTGCCAGCAGTTTATGGCAGGGGAGCTACGAGCAGTACTTC. The V call is TRBV28, the J call TRBJ2-7; D is possibly TRBD1 (6 bases). CDR1 and CDR2 (germline): MDHEN, SYDVKM. V lost 0 bases and J 3 bases, leaving 9 bases between the germline ends. There are 14 residues in the CDR3. Supplemented by reference TRBV28 and TRBJ2-7, the full variable domain reads DVKVTQSSRYLVKRTGEKVFLECVQDMDHENMFWYRQDPGLGLRLIYFSYDVKMKEKGDIPEGYSVSREKKERFSLILESASTNQTSMYLCASSLWQGSYEQYFGPGTRLTVT.

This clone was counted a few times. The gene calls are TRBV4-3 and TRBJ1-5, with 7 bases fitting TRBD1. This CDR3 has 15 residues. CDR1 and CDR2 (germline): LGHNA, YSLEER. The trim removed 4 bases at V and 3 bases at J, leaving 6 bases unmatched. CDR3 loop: CASSLNRGNNQPQHF. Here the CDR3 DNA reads TGCGCCAGCAGCCTCAACAGGGGAAACAATCAGCCCCAGCATTTT.

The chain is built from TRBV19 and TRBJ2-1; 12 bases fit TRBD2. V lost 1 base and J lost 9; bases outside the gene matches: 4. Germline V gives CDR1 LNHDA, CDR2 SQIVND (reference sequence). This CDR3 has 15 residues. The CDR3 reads CASSIALLAGGEQFF. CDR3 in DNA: TGTGCCAGTAGTATAGCTTTACTAGCGGGGGGTGAGCAGTTCTTC.

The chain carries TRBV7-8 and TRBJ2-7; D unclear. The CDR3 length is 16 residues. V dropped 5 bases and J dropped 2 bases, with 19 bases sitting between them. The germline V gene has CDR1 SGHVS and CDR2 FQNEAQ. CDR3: CASSNHRTNPTYEQYF. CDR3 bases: TGTGCCAGCAGCAACCATAGGACCAACCCCACCTACGAGCAGTACTTC.

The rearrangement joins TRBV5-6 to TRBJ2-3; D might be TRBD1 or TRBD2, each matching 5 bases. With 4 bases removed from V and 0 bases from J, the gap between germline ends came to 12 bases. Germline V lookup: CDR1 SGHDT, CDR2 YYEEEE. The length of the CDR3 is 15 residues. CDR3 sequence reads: CASSPGTASTDTQYF. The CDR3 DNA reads TGTGCCAGCAGCCCCGGGACGGCGAGCACAGATACGCAGTATTTT.

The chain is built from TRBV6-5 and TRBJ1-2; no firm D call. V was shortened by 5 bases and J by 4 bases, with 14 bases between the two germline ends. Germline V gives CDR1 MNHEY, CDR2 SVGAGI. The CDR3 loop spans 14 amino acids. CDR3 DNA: TGTGCCAGCAGTAACAGCCTAACTAGCTATGGCTACACCTTC. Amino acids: CASSNSLTSYGYTF.

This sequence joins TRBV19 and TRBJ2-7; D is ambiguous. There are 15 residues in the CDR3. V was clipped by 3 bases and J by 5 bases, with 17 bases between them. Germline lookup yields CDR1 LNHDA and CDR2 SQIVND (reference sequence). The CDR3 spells CASSIGSRGLDEQYF. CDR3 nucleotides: TGTGCCAGTAGTATTGGTTCTCGCGGCCTCGACGAGCAGTACTTC.

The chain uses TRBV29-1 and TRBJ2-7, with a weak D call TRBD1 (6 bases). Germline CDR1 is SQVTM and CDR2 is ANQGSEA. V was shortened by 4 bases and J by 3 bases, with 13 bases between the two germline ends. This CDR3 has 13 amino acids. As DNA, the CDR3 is TGCAGCGTTGGAGGGCAGGGGAGCTACGAGCAGTACTTC. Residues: CSVGGQGSYEQYF.